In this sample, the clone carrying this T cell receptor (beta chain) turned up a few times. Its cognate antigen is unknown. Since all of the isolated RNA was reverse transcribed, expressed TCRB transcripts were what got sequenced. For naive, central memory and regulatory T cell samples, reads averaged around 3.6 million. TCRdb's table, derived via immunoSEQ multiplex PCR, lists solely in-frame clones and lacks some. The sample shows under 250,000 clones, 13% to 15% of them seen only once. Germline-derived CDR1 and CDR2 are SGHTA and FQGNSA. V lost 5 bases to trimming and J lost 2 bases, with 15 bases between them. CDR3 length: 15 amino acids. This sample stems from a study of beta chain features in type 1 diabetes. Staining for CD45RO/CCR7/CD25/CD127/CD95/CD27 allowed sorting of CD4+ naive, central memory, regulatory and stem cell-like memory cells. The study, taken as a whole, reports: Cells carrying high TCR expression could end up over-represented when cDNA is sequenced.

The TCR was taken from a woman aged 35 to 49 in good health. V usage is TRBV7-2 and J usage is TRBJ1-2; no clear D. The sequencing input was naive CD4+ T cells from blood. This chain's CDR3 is CASSQFQARNYGYTF. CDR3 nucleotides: TGTGCCAGCAGCCAGTTCCAGGCCCGGAACTATGGCTACACCTTC.